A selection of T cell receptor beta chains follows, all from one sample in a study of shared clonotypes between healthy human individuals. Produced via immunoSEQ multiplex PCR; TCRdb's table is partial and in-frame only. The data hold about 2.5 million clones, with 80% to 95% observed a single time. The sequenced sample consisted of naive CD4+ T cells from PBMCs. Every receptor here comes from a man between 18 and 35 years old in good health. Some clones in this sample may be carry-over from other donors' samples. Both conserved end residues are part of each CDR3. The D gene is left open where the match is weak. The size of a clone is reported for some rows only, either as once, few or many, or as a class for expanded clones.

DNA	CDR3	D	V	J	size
TGTGCCAGCAGTTTTACAGTTCTAGCGGGAAAGGTGAATGAGCAGTTCTTC	CASSFTVLAGKVNEQFF	TRBD2	TRBV28	TRBJ2-1	-
TGTGCCAGTGGACAGGGGGCTGATGAAAAACTGTTTTTT	CASGQGADEKLFF	TRBD1	TRBV27	TRBJ1-4	once
TGTGCCAGCAGCGTAGCTCCCGGACAGCTCATCTATGGCTACACCTTC	CASSVAPGQLIYGYTF	-	TRBV9	TRBJ1-2	-
TGTGCCAGCATGTTTCAGGTCAATCAGCCCCAGCATTTT	CASMFQVNQPQHF	-	TRBV28	TRBJ1-5	few
TGTGCCAGCAGCGTAGGTACTTACAATGAGCAGTTCTTC	CASSVGTYNEQFF	-	TRBV9	TRBJ2-1	-
TGTGCCAGCGGGGGACTTGGCGGGAGAAACAATGAGCAGTTCTTC	CASGGLGGRNNEQFF	TRBD2	TRBV2	TRBJ2-1	-
TGCAGCGTTGACACGGGACAGGGTTCAGGAGTCGATACGCAGTATTTT	CSVDTGQGSGVDTQYF	TRBD1	TRBV29-1	TRBJ2-3	-
TGCGCCAGCAGCCCACTCCCCGGGGGGCAAGAGACCCAGTACTTC	CASSPLPGGQETQYF	TRBD2	TRBV5-1	TRBJ2-5	-
TGCGCCAGCAGCGGGTTCCGCCAAGAGACCCAGTACTTC	CASSGFRQETQYF	-	TRBV5-1	TRBJ2-5	-
TGTGCCATCAGTGAAGGACAGGGGGGCAATCAGCCCCAGCATTTT	CAISEGQGGNQPQHF	TRBD1	TRBV10-3	TRBJ1-5	-
TGTGCCAGCAGTTGGCAGGGGGCGATTATCCAGAAACTGTTTTTT	CASSWQGAIIQKLFF	TRBD1	TRBV28	TRBJ1-4	-